This TCR beta chain was identified during a study of early T cells in non-severe SARS-CoV-2 infection. Turning to the study itself: Unpaired chains resulted from sequencing bulk RNA of unsorted whole blood.

CDR3 size: 17 residues. Trimming pared 2 bases from V and 4 bases from J, leaving 20 bases between. Germline CDR1 LNHNV, CDR2 YYDKDF (reference sequence). Individually, cDNA molecules had unique molecular identifiers attached to them. Using its own MiXCR run on the 5' RACE reads, TCRdb lists one record per CDR3 protein. In the table there are about 83,000 distinct CDR3 sequences, less than 11% of which are singletons. Findings and caveats of the study: Anti-spike CD8 specificities were favored by VDJdb matching, whose results missed private and CD4 specificities.

In this sample, this clonotype turned up many times. Its antigen is unidentified. Sample: whole blood, taken at baseline. V is TRBV15 and J is TRBJ1-2, with D maybe TRBD1 (5 bases). This receptor was taken from an adult who was a healthcare worker with PCR-confirmed SARS-CoV-2 infection or an uninfected control (not recorded which). The CDR3, as DNA: TGTGCCACCAGCAGAATGGAGGGGTCGTTCTCCCTCTATGGCTACACCTTC. It encodes CATSRMEGSFSLYGYTF.